This paragraph covers one T cell receptor beta chain sequence. After removal of 2 bases from V and 7 bases from J, the junction contained 8 bases not matched to a gene. Germline-derived CDR1 and CDR2 are MDHEN and SYDVKM. CDR3 length equals 16 residues. This sample is drawn from a study of blood T cell repertoires in COVID-19. Those enrolled in Seattle joined during active infection and were followed longitudinally afterward. TCRdb keeps only in-frame clones here, not all; method: immunoSEQ multiplex PCR. The sample includes 200,000 to 300,000 clones, approximately 85% of them seen just once. The rearrangement joins TRBV28 to TRBJ1-6; TRBD1 matches 7 bases. The receptor's source is an elderly woman with COVID-19, enrolled during active disease. Sequenced: peripheral blood. As DNA, the CDR3 is TGTGCCAGCAGTTTAGGTAGGGGGCTCACGAATTCACCCCTCCACTTT. This sequence encodes CASSLGRGLTNSPLHF.